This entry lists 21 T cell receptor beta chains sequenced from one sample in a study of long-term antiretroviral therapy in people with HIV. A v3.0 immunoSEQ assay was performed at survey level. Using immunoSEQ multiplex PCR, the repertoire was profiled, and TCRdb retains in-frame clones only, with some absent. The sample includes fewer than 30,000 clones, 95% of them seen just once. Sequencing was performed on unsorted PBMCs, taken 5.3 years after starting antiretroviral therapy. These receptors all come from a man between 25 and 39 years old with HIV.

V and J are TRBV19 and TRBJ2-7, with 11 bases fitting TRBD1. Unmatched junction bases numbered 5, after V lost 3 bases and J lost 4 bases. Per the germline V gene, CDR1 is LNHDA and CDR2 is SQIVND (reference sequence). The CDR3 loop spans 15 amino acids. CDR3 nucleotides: TGTGCCAGTAGTATGGGGACAGGGGGAGCGTACGAGCAGTACTTC. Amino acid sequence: CASSMGTGGAYEQYF.

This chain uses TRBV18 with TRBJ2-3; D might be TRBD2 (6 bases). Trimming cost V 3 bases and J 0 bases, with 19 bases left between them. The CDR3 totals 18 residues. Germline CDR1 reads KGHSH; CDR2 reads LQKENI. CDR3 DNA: TGTGCCAGCTCACCTATGTATAGCGGAATAACTAGCACAGATACGCAGTATTTT. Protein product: CASSPMYSGITSTDTQYF.

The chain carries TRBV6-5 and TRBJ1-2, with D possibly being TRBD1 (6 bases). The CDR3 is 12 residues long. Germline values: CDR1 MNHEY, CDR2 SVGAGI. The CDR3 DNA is TGTGTCGCCAGGGCAGGGGACTATGGCTACACCTTC. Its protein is CVARAGDYGYTF.

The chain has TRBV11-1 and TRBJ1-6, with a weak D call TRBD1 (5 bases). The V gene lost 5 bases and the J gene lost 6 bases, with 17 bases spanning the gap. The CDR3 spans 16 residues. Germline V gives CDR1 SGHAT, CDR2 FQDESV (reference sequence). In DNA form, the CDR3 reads TGTGCCAGCAGCACCTCCAGGGCAGGGATTAATTCACCCCTCCACTTT. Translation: CASSTSRAGINSPLHF.

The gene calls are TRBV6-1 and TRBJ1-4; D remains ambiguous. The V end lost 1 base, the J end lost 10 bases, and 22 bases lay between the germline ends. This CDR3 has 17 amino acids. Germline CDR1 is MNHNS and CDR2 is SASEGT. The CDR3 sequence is CASSEGAGTDFLGKLFF. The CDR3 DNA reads TGTGCCAGCAGTGAAGGGGCGGGAACCGACTTTTTGGGAAAACTGTTTTTT.

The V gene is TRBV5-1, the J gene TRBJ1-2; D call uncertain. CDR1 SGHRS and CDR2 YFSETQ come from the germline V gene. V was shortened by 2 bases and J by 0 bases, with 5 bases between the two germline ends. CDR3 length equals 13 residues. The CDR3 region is CASSFTSNYGYTF. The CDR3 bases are TGCGCCAGCAGCTTCACTTCTAACTATGGCTACACCTTC.

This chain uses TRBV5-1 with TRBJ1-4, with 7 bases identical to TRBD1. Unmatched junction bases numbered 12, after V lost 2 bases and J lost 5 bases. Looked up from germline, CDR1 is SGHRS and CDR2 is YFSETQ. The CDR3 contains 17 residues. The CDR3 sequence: CASSFIPGQLLNEKLFF. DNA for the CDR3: TGCGCCAGCAGCTTTATTCCGGGACAGCTATTAAATGAAAAACTGTTTTTT.

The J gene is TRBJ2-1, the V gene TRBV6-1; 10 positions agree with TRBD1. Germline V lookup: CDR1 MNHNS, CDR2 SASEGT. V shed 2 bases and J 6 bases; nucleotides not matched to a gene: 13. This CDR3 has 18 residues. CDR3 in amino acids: CASSEYYYGTGDGNEQFF. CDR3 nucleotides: TGTGCCAGCAGTGAATATTACTATGGGACAGGGGACGGCAATGAGCAGTTCTTC.

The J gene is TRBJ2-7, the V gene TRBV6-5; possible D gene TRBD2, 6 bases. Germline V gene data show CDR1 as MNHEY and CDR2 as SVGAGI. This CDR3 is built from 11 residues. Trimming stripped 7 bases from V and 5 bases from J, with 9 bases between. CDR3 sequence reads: CASISGDEQYF. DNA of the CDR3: TGTGCCAGCATATCGGGGGACGAGCAGTACTTC.

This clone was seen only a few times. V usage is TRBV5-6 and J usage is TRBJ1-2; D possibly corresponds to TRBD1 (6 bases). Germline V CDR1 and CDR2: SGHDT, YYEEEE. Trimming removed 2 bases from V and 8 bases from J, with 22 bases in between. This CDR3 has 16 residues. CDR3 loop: CASSFGSFGGHSGYTF. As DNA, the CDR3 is TGTGCCAGCAGCTTTGGGTCCTTCGGGGGGCATTCCGGCTACACCTTC.

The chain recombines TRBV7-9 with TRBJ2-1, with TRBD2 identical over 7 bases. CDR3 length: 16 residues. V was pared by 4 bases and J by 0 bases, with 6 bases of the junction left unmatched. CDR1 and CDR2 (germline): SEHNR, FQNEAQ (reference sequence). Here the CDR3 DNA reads TGTGCCAGCAGCTCCACGGGCGGGAGCTCCTACAATGAGCAGTTCTTC. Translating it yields CASSSTGGSSYNEQFF.

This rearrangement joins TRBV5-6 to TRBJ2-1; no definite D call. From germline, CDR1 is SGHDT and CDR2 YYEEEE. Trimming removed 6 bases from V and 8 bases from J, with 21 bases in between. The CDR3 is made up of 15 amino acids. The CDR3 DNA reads TGTGCCAGCAACCCCCCAGAAGGACCATTGGATGAGCAGTTCTTC. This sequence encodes CASNPPEGPLDEQFF.

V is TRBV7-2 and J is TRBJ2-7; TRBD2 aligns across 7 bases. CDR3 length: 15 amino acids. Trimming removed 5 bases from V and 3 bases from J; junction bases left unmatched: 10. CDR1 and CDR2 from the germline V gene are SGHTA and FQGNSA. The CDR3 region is CASSARLAQYYEQYF. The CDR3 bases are TGTGCCAGCAGCGCCAGACTAGCTCAGTACTACGAGCAGTACTTC.

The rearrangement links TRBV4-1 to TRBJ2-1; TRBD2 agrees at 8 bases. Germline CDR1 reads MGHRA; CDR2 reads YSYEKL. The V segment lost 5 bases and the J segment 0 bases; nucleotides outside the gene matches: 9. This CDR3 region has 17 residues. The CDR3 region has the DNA TGCGCCAGCAGCGCTAAACTAGCGGACAGCTCCTACAATGAGCAGTTCTTC. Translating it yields CASSAKLADSSYNEQFF.

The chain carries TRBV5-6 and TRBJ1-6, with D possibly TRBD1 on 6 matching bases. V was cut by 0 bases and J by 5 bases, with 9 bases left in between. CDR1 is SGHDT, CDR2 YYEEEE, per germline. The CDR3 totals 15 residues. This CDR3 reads CASSLVRQDNSPLHF. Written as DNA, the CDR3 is TGTGCCAGCAGCTTGGTACGACAGGATAATTCACCCCTCCACTTT.

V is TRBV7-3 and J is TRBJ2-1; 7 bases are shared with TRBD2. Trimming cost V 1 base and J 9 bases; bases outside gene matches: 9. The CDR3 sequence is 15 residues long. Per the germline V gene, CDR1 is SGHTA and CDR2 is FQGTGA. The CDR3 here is CASSLNGGRIAEQFF. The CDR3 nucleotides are TGTGCCAGCAGCTTAAATGGCGGGAGAATAGCTGAGCAGTTCTTC.

The CDR3 protein is CASSEFAGLAGAYTDTQYF. The CDR3 DNA sequence: TGTGCCAGCAGTGAATTCGCAGGACTAGCGGGGGCGTACACAGATACGCAGTATTTT. The V gene is TRBV2, the J gene TRBJ2-3; 13 bases are shared with TRBD2. Germline CDR1 and CDR2: SNHLY and FYNNEI. The CDR3 is made up of 19 amino acids. The trim removed 2 bases at V and 2 bases at J, leaving 10 bases unmatched.

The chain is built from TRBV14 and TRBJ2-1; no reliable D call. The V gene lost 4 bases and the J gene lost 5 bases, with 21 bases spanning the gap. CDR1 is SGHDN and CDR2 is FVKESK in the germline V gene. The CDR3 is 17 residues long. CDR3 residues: CASSLRRGGWGNNEQFF. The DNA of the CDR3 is TGTGCCAGCAGCCTAAGGCGTGGCGGATGGGGAAACAATGAGCAGTTCTTC.

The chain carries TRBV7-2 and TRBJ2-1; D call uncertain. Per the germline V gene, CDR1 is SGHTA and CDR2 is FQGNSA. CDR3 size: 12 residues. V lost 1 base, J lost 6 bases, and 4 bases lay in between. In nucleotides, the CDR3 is TGTGCCAGCAGCTTAGTCGCCAATGAGCAGTTCTTC. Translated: CASSLVANEQFF.

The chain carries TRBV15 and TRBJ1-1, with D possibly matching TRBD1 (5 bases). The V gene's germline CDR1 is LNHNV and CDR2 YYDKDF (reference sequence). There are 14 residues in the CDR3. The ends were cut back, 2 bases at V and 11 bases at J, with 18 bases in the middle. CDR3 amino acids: CATSRRLDNPRAFF. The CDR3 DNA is TGTGCCACCAGCAGACGGCTGGACAATCCGCGCGCTTTCTTT.

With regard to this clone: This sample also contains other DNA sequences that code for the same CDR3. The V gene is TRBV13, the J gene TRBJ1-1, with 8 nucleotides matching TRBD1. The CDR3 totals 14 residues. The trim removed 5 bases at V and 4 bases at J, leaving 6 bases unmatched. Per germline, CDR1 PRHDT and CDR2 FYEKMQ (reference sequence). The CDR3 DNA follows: TGTGCCAGCAGCCTCGGACAGGGTGGCACTGAAGCTTTCTTT. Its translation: CASSLGQGGTEAFF.